These T cell receptor beta chains were read from a single sample in a study of Ad26.COV2.S vaccination and SARS-CoV-2 variants. TCRdb's copy holds only in-frame clones and misses some; the assay was immunoSEQ multiplex PCR. This table has some 290,000 clones, about 85% appearing once. Sequenced material: peripheral blood, taken in a trial of Ad26.COV2.S vaccine versus placebo. The receptors originated from a person aged 18-60 years who received the Ad26.COV2.S COVID-19 vaccine or a placebo. CDR3s include the opening cysteine and the closing phenylalanine or tryptophan. The order of the fields is J gene, D gene, clone size, V gene, CDR3 DNA, CDR3 protein. D genes are given only for firm matches. Clone size is stated in some rows and not others, as once, few, many or a class when expanded.

>TRBJ2-5|.|.|TRBV5-1
TGCGCCAGCAGTACGGACGGAGGTTCGGGGACCCAGTACTTC
CASSTDGGSGTQYF
>TRBJ2-3|.|few|TRBV7-2
TGTGCCAGCAGCGCGCGAGACTTGCTGGATACGCAGTATTTT
CASSARDLLDTQYF
>TRBJ2-1|.|once|TRBV19
TGTGCCAGTAGTTCCGAGGGCTGGGATGAGCAGTTCTTC
CASSSEGWDEQFF
>TRBJ2-2|.|.|TRBV27
TGTGCCAGCAGTTCCGACCCGATAGGAGCCGGGGAGCTGTTTTTT
CASSSDPIGAGELFF
>TRBJ1-2|.|.|TRBV7-6
TGTGCCAGCAGCCGGTCTGGAGGGACTGAAGACAGCTACACCTTC
CASSRSGGTEDSYTF
>TRBJ1-2|.|once|TRBV6-5
TGTGCCAGCAGTTGGGCCAGGTCCGACGGCTACACCTTC
CASSWARSDGYTF
>TRBJ2-3|TRBD2|.|TRBV9
TGTGCCAGCAGCGTAGTAGCGGGGGGGCCGAATACGCAGTATTTT
CASSVVAGGPNTQYF
>TRBJ1-1|TRBD1|.|TRBV25-1
TGTGCCAGCCTTGACAGGGCCGGTCCGGTAAGTGAAGCTTTCTTT
CASLDRAGPVSEAFF
>TRBJ2-3|TRBD2|.|TRBV9
TGTGCCAGCAGCCCTCTCGAGCGGGGCTACACAGATACGCAGTATTTT
CASSPLERGYTDTQYF
>TRBJ2-5|.|once|TRBV15
TGTGCCACCAGCAGACTTGTGGGGGAAATGGAGACCCAGTACTTC
CATSRLVGEMETQYF
>TRBJ1-1|.|.|TRBV29-1
TGCAGCGTTGAAGATCCCAGGGTCTTGGGCACTGAAGCTTTCTTT
CSVEDPRVLGTEAFF
>TRBJ1-2|.|.|TRBV7-9
TGTGCCAGCAGCTCCCTCGGGGGAAGTGGCTACACCTTC
CASSSLGGSGYTF
>TRBJ2-7|TRBD1|.|TRBV5-1
TGCGCCAGCAGCTTGGTGGGACAGGGGCCTCCAGAGCAGTACTTC
CASSLVGQGPPEQYF
>TRBJ2-7|.|.|TRBV6-2/TRBV6-3
TGTGCCAGCAGTTACTCACCCGGACAGCTTGTCGAGCAGTACTTC
CASSYSPGQLVEQYF
>TRBJ2-1|.|once|TRBV29-1
TGCAGCGTTGAAGATGGTCGGGGGGCCACTTACAATGAGCAGTTCTTC
CSVEDGRGATYNEQFF
>TRBJ1-3|.|.|TRBV3-1/TRBV3-2
TGTGCCAGCAGCCAAGATACAAGGGGAACTGGAAACACCATATATTTT
CASSQDTRGTGNTIYF
>TRBJ1-2|TRBD1|.|TRBV5-8
TGTGCCAGCAGCTCCCCGGGACAGGGGGCTATCAACTATGGCTACACCTTC
CASSSPGQGAINYGYTF
>TRBJ1-2|TRBD1|.|TRBV19
TGTGCCAGTAGCCGGACAGGGGGCTGGGGCTACACCTTC
CASSRTGGWGYTF
>TRBJ1-4|.|once|TRBV7-7
TGTGCTAGCAGTCCGGGAACCGGGGCGGAAAATGAAAAACTGTTTTTT
CASSPGTGAENEKLFF
>TRBJ2-6|.|.|TRBV5-8
TGTGCCAGCAGCTTGAAGTGGTCCGGGGCCAACGTCCTGACTTTC
CASSLKWSGANVLTF
>TRBJ1-1|TRBD1|.|TRBV12-5
TGTGCTAGTGGTCGACGGACAGGGGGGAACACTGAAGCTTTCTTT
CASGRRTGGNTEAFF
>TRBJ2-1|.|.|TRBV7-2
TGTGCCAGCAGCTGGCCGGGACTCCCTAGGAATGAGCAGTTCTTC
CASSWPGLPRNEQFF
>TRBJ2-3|.|.|TRBV9
TGTGCCAGCAGGAGGGACAACACAGATACGCAGTATTTT
CASRRDNTDTQYF
>TRBJ2-2|TRBD1|once|TRBV24-1
TGTGCCACCAGTGATACTGCACCGGGACAGGGAGTCACCGGGGAGCTGTTTTTT
CATSDTAPGQGVTGELFF